This T cell receptor beta chain originates from a study of shared clonotypes between healthy human individuals. About the study: For every donor, three CD4 naive, three CD4 memory, two CD8 naive and one CD8 memory plates were used.

HIV-negative, healthy adults without recent acute infections or vaccinations were the donors. Generated by immunoSEQ multiplex PCR, the TCRdb table keeps only in-frame clones and is missing some. The table shows over 400,000 clones, with about 96% occurring only once. About this clone itself: Its specificity is not known.

Whole-study findings and limits: Non-shared clonotypes showed lower generation probabilities than clonotypes common to all four donors.

There are 14 residues in the CDR3. V was pared by 3 bases and J by 4 bases, with 12 bases between. Germline assignment: CDR1 SNHLY and CDR2 FYNNEI. The rearrangement links TRBV2 to TRBJ1-1; D gene ambiguous. Sequenced sample: naive CD4+ T cells sorted from blood. Documented subset: CD45RA+ positively selected. The sequence derives from a woman aged 25 to 39 in good health. In DNA form, the CDR3 reads TGTGCCAGCAGTGAGCGGGTGTCTGGCACTGAAGCTTTCTTT. Translating it yields CASSERVSGTEAFF. Variable domain in full (rest from reference TRBV2 and TRBJ1-1): EPEVTQTPSHQVTQMGQEVILRCVPISNHLYFYWYRQILGQKVEFLVSFYNNEISEKSEIFDDQFSVERPDGSNFTLKIRSTKLEDSAMYFCASSERVSGTEAFFGQGTRLTVV.